One and the same sample provided the 10 T cell receptor beta chains below, sequenced in a study of T cell responses to AZD1222 COVID-19 vaccine. Clones were read by immunoSEQ multiplex PCR, and TCRdb kept only the in-frame ones, dropping some. Here the sample spans 86,000 or so clones, around nine tenths being singletons. Sequenced material: peripheral blood, taken on day 0 of MenACWY control vaccination. Receptor source: an adult in good health.

Comment on this clone: The same CDR3 is also encoded by other DNA sequences in this sample. The CDR3 DNA sequence: TGTGCCAGCAGTTTGGGGGATACGCAGTATTTT. This sequence encodes CASSLGDTQYF. The chain uses TRBV12-3 or TRBV12-4 and TRBJ2-3; no clear D gene. Trimming stripped 3 bases from V and 6 bases from J, with 4 bases between. CDR3 size: 11 residues.

The chain is built from TRBV6-5 and TRBJ1-1; the D gene is possibly TRBD1 (5 bases). The CDR3 extends over 14 amino acids. Trimming left V 7 bases short and J 4 bases short, with 16 bases between. Germline CDR1 is MNHEY and CDR2 is SVGAGI. CDR3 DNA: TGTGCCAGCACCTTGGGGGTAAGAGGCACTGAAGCTTTCTTT. Amino acids: CASTLGVRGTEAFF.

The chain employs TRBV6-5 and TRBJ2-2; no firm D call. Trimming pared 2 bases from V and 1 base from J, leaving 5 bases between. The CDR3 extends over 14 amino acids. Per the germline V gene, CDR1 is MNHEY and CDR2 is SVGAGI. The CDR3 bases are TGTGCCAGCAGTTACGGCCGGAACACCGGGGAGCTGTTTTTT. This gives the protein CASSYGRNTGELFF.

The chain links TRBV10-3 to TRBJ2-1; 8 nucleotides match TRBD2. Germline V gene data show CDR1 as ENHRY and CDR2 as SYGVKD. The V and J ends lost 6 bases and 5 bases, in that order; junction bases with no gene match: 6. The length of the CDR3 is 14 residues. This CDR3 reads CAIRGDSGDNEQFF. In DNA, the CDR3 is TGTGCCATCAGAGGTGATAGCGGGGACAATGAGCAGTTCTTC.

The chain recombines TRBV12-3 or TRBV12-4 with TRBJ1-2, with D unclear. V dropped 3 bases and J dropped 3 bases, with 5 bases sitting between them. The CDR3 has 12 residues. As DNA, the CDR3 is TGTGCCAGCAGTTTTCGAGACTATGGCTACACCTTC. Translating it yields CASSFRDYGYTF.

The chain links TRBV12-3 or TRBV12-4 to TRBJ1-4, with D perhaps TRBD1 (6 bases). This CDR3 contains 13 residues. Trimming removed 6 bases from V and 8 bases from J, with 13 bases in between. The CDR3, as DNA: TGTGCCAGCAGGAGGGGGGTGGAGGAAAAACTGTTTTTT. Protein product: CASRRGVEEKLFF.

This sequence joins TRBV10-3 and TRBJ2-7; TRBD2 aligns across 9 bases. The CDR3 sequence is 18 residues long. The ends lost 0 bases at V and 9 bases at J; junction bases unmatched: 18. Per germline, CDR1 ENHRY and CDR2 SYGVKD. CDR3: CAISESISSSGTRGGQYF. In nucleotides, the CDR3 is TGTGCCATCAGTGAGTCGATCTCCTCTAGCGGGACCAGGGGCGGGCAGTACTTC.

The gene calls are TRBV29-1 and TRBJ2-7; 9 bases align to TRBD1. The CDR3 contains 13 residues. V gave up 6 bases and J gave up 6 bases; unmatched junction bases: 9. Germline CDR1 is SQVTM and CDR2 is ANQGSEA. The CDR3: CSVVLQGAGEQYF. The CDR3 DNA reads as TGCAGCGTCGTCTTACAGGGGGCGGGCGAGCAGTACTTC.

The genes are TRBV5-1 and TRBJ1-3, with TRBD1 matching 7 bases. This CDR3 is 14 amino acids long. Trimming removed 4 bases from V and 1 base from J; junction bases left unmatched: 2. Germline CDR1 and CDR2: SGHRS and YFSETQ. The CDR3: CASSAQGSGNTIYF. CDR3 DNA sequence: TGCGCCAGCAGCGCACAGGGGTCTGGAAACACCATATATTTT.

The genes are TRBV6-5 and TRBJ1-3; D gene ambiguous. Deletions cut 8 bases from V and 8 bases from J, with 13 bases between. The CDR3 is 12 residues long. Germline-derived CDR1 and CDR2 are MNHEY and SVGAGI. The CDR3 loop reads CASWRLGDTIYF. The CDR3 region has the DNA TGTGCCAGCTGGAGGTTGGGAGACACCATATATTTT.